The next 8 T cell receptor beta chains were all read from a single sample in a study of blood T cell repertoires in COVID-19. Measured with immunoSEQ multiplex PCR; TCRdb has only the in-frame clones, and not every one. This table holds about 50,000 clones, roughly four fifths found once. The sequencing input was peripheral blood. These receptors were taken from a man between 65 and 79 years old with active COVID-19.

The chain is built from TRBV11-2 and TRBJ2-1, with D maybe TRBD2 (5 bases). The ends were cut back, 0 bases at V and 0 bases at J, with 9 bases in the middle. The CDR3 is 16 residues long. The germline V gene has CDR1 SGHAT and CDR2 FQNNGV. The CDR3 is CASSLELVGSYNEQFF. The CDR3, as DNA: TGTGCCAGCAGCTTAGAACTAGTGGGCTCCTACAATGAGCAGTTCTTC. Full variable domain (rest looked up from reference TRBV11-2 and TRBJ2-1): EAGVAQSPRYKIIEKRQSVAFWCNPISGHATLYWYQQILGQGPKLLIQFQNNGVVDDSQLPKDRFSAERLKGVDSTLKIQPAKLEDSAVYLCASSLELVGSYNEQFFGPGTRLTVL.

This chain joins TRBV27 and TRBJ2-7, with 10 bases matching TRBD1. The trim removed 5 bases at V and 5 bases at J, leaving 3 bases unmatched. This CDR3 is 13 amino acids long. Germline CDR1 is MNHEY and CDR2 is SMNVEV (reference sequence). CDR3 nucleotides: TGTGCCAGCAGTACGGGACAGGGGAACGAGCAGTACTTC. It encodes CASSTGQGNEQYF.

The J gene is TRBJ1-5, the V gene TRBV3-1 (or the pseudogene TRBV3-2), with 7 bases matching TRBD1. V lost 6 bases, J lost 7 bases, and 9 bases stayed unmatched. The CDR3 length is 14 residues. From germline, CDR1 is LGHDT and CDR2 YNNKEL (reference sequence). The CDR3 region has the DNA TGTGCCAGCAGTGCGACAGGGCCCGGGCAGCCCCAGCATTTT. This gives the protein CASSATGPGQPQHF.

V gene TRBV6-5 combines with J gene TRBJ2-1, with 7 bases lining up with TRBD1. Trimming took 6 bases from V and 0 from J; bases not matched to a gene: 5. Germline V CDR1 and CDR2: MNHEY, SVGAGI. The CDR3 is made up of 15 amino acids. CDR3 coding DNA: TGTGCCAGCAGCCCCTCAGGGGGCTCCTACAATGAGCAGTTCTTC. Residues: CASSPSGGSYNEQFF.

The gene calls are TRBV28 and TRBJ1-4; no clear D. This CDR3 spans 15 amino acids. The V gene's germline CDR1 is MDHEN and CDR2 SYDVKM. The V end was cut by 6 bases, the J end by 5 bases, with 16 bases between. CDR3 in DNA: TGTGCCAGCAGGCCCGGACTTGCCATAAATGAAAAACTGTTTTTT. Amino acids: CASRPGLAINEKLFF.

This clone came up a few times. The genes are TRBV6-5 and TRBJ2-1, with 7 bases aligning to TRBD2. The CDR3 is 14 residues long. The germline V gene encodes CDR1 MNHEY and CDR2 SVGAGI. The V segment lost 5 bases and the J segment 4 bases; nucleotides outside the gene matches: 5. For the CDR3, the DNA is TGTGCCAGCAGTAAGCGGGGCGCATACAATGAGCAGTTCTTC. It translates to CASSKRGAYNEQFF.

This chain links TRBV6-5 with TRBJ2-1; 9 bases are a match to TRBD2. The CDR3 covers 15 residues. Unmatched junction bases numbered 6, after V lost 2 bases and J lost 7 bases. Germline values: CDR1 MNHEY, CDR2 SVGAGI. The CDR3 sequence is CASSYGGLALNEQFF. CDR3 coding DNA: TGTGCCAGCAGTTACGGGGGACTAGCCTTAAATGAGCAGTTCTTC.

The chain links TRBV3-1 (or the pseudogene TRBV3-2) to TRBJ2-1; TRBD2 matches 8 bases. The CDR3 length is 12 residues. V lost 8 bases, J lost 3 bases, and 0 bases stayed unmatched. Germline V gene data show CDR1 as LGHDT and CDR2 as YNNKEL (reference sequence). The CDR3 nucleotides read TGTGCCAGCCGGGGGGGCTACAATGAGCAGTTCTTC. This translates into CASRGGYNEQFF.